Listed below are T cell receptor beta chains from one sample, sequenced in a study of blood T cell repertoires in COVID-19. Only in-frame clones appear in the TCRdb table, and some are missing; sequencing was by immunoSEQ multiplex PCR. Among a few hundred thousand clones listed, 80% to 90% were seen once. Sequenced: peripheral blood. All receptors come from a man aged 45-60 years with active or convalescent COVID-19. The CDR3 runs from the conserved cysteine through the conserved F or W. The D gene is left open where the match is weak. The size field is filled for only some rows; it gives once, few, many or a size class.

d_gene: -
j_gene: TRBJ2-3
v_gene: TRBV28
abundance: -
CDR3nt: TGTGCCAGCAGTTTCTCGGGACTGATTAGCACAGATACGCAGTATTTT
CDR3aa: CASSFSGLISTDTQYF

d_gene: TRBD1
j_gene: TRBJ1-1
v_gene: TRBV28
abundance: many
CDR3nt: TGTGCCAGCAGTCCCTCGCCGGGACAGGGAACGGGCACTGAAGCTTTCTTT
CDR3aa: CASSPSPGQGTGTEAFF

d_gene: -
j_gene: TRBJ2-5
v_gene: TRBV12-2
abundance: -
CDR3nt: TGTGCAAGGCGCGACAGGGGGGAGACCCAGTACTTC
CDR3aa: CARRDRGETQYF

d_gene: -
j_gene: TRBJ1-6
v_gene: TRBV10-2
abundance: few
CDR3nt: TGCGCCAGCAGTGAGGCGAATTCACCCCTCCACTTT
CDR3aa: CASSEANSPLHF

d_gene: TRBD1
j_gene: TRBJ2-1
v_gene: TRBV30
abundance: -
CDR3nt: TGTGCCTGGAACTCCGGGACAGGGAACAATGAGCAGTTCTTC
CDR3aa: CAWNSGTGNNEQFF

d_gene: -
j_gene: TRBJ1-1
v_gene: TRBV7-9
abundance: -
CDR3nt: TGTGCCAGCAGCTTAGCCCCGAGGAGGCGCTTGAACACTGAAGCTTTCTTT
CDR3aa: CASSLAPRRRLNTEAFF

d_gene: TRBD2
j_gene: TRBJ2-7
v_gene: TRBV3-1/TRBV3-2
abundance: few
CDR3nt: TGTGCCAGCAGCCCTAACATAGCGGGAGTAAGGACCTACGAGCAGTACTTC
CDR3aa: CASSPNIAGVRTYEQYF

d_gene: TRBD2
j_gene: TRBJ2-1
v_gene: TRBV7-9
abundance: once
CDR3nt: TGTGCCAGCAGCTTAGACCAGGGGGGACTAGCGGGAGCCGGGGAGCAGTTCTTC
CDR3aa: CASSLDQGGLAGAGEQFF

d_gene: TRBD1
j_gene: TRBJ1-5
v_gene: TRBV11-2
abundance: once
CDR3nt: TGTGCCAGCAGCTTAGACGGGACAGGCAATCAGCCCCAGCATTTT
CDR3aa: CASSLDGTGNQPQHF

d_gene: TRBD1
j_gene: TRBJ1-3
v_gene: TRBV2
abundance: -
CDR3nt: TGTGCCAGCAGTCCTGTCCCGGGACAGGTCGTCGGGAGGGGAAACACCATATATTTT
CDR3aa: CASSPVPGQVVGRGNTIYF

d_gene: TRBD1
j_gene: TRBJ1-1
v_gene: TRBV18
abundance: -
CDR3nt: TGTGCCAGCTCACCACGAAGAGGGGGCCCCACTGAAGCTTTCTTT
CDR3aa: CASSPRRGGPTEAFF

d_gene: -
j_gene: TRBJ1-6
v_gene: TRBV3-1/TRBV3-2
abundance: few
CDR3nt: TGTGCCAGCAGCCAAGACCGCACAAATAATTCACCCCTCCACTTT
CDR3aa: CASSQDRTNNSPLHF